This T cell receptor beta chain was profiled in a study of low-dose radiotherapy and immunotherapy resistance in tumors. The CDR3 is 15 amino acids. Per germline, CDR1 SEHNR and CDR2 FQNEAQ (reference sequence). V was pared by 5 bases and J by 1 base, with 14 bases between. Primers used for first-strand cDNA, a TRAV- and TRBV-specific set, covered both alpha and beta chains. Amplification of TCRs used a constant-region primer and V-primer adapter for approximately 18 PCR cycles. TCRdb re-called the reads through MiXCR, storing one row per CDR3 protein. The sample includes roughly 39,000 distinct CDR3 sequences, around 30% seen only once; the top ten take around 3.5%. This clonotype has ten or more counts. Time point given: before trial treatment. Every donor's regimen consisted of nivolumab, ipilimumab, aspirin, low-dose cyclophosphamide and low-dose radiotherapy.

Material: PBMCs, obtained before treatment. This sequence was found in a male donor with gallbladder cancer. V gene TRBV7-9 combines with J gene TRBJ1-1, with D maybe TRBD1 (6 bases). CDR3 in DNA: TGTGCCAGCAGCAAACAGGGATTTTCGAACACTGAAGCTTTCTTT. The encoded protein is CASSKQGFSNTEAFF. The complete variable domain, with remaining parts taken from reference TRBV7-9 and TRBJ1-1, reads DTGVSQNPRHKITKRGQNVTFRCDPISEHNRLYWYRQTLGQGPEFLTYFQNEAQLEKSRLLSDRFSAERPKGSFSTLEIQRTEQGDSAMYLCASSKQGFSNTEAFFGQGTRLTVV.